This T cell receptor (beta chain) appears in the sequencing data of a study of long-term antiretroviral therapy in people with HIV. An immunoSEQ assay, version v3.0, was performed at survey level. Clones were sequenced by immunoSEQ multiplex PCR, and TCRdb holds only the in-frame ones, with some missing. The sample includes under 15,000 clones, about nine tenths of them seen just once. This clone was seen just once. Germline V gene sequence: CDR1 MNHEY, CDR2 SVGAGI. The CDR3 contains 15 residues. J gave up 9 bases and V 6 bases, and 10 bases lay outside the gene matches. The chain has TRBV6-5 and TRBJ1-6; 8 nucleotides line up with TRBD1. The sequence derives from a woman in her forties with HIV. This specimen was unsorted PBMCs, taken 2.1 years after starting antiretroviral therapy. This chain's CDR3 is CASSDAGGSISPLHF. In DNA, the CDR3 is TGTGCCAGCAGCGACGCAGGGGGCTCGATTTCACCCCTCCACTTT.